Presented here are 20 T cell receptor beta chains from one specimen sequenced in a study of sequential checkpoint blockade in melanoma. Sample treatment: randomized to nivolumab then ipilimumab (arm A) or the reverse (arm B). Profiling relied on immunoSEQ multiplex PCR, and the TCRdb table lists in-frame clones only, not all of them. The sample contains thousands of clones, 18% of which appear only once. The sequencing used tumor tissue (inferred from file names), collected from a patient given nivolumab and ipilimumab in sequence. These TCRs come from a human donor with melanoma.

The rearrangement uses TRBV18 and TRBJ2-2; no definite D call. V dropped 6 bases and J dropped 4 bases, with 12 bases sitting between them. The CDR3 runs 14 residues. The germline V gene has CDR1 KGHSH and CDR2 LQKENI. The CDR3 region is CASSGVGTTGELFF. The CDR3 DNA sequence: TGTGCCAGCTCTGGGGTTGGAACCACCGGGGAGCTGTTTTTT.

This clone was observed a few times. Germline is not matched at one junction end, which may reflect a read error. The gene calls are TRBV6-8 and TRBJ1-4; D unresolved. The length of the CDR3 is 13 residues. Germline loops: CDR1 MNHGY, CDR2 SAAAGT. The CDR3 nucleotides are TGTGCCATCAGTAGGGAATTGGAAGAAAAACTGTTTTTT. This encodes CAISRELEEKLFF.

This chain joins TRBV6-8 and TRBJ1-2; the D is unclear. CDR3 length: 13 residues. Trimming took 5 bases from V and 8 from J, leaving 15 bases between them. Germline lookup yields CDR1 MNHGY and CDR2 SAAAGT. The CDR3 here is CASSAPGGRGYTF. In DNA, the CDR3 is TGTGCCAGCAGTGCCCCAGGCGGTCGGGGCTACACCTTC.

The rearrangement joins TRBV19 to TRBJ2-3; possibly TRBD2 for D (6 bases). The germline V and J ends were trimmed by 9 bases and 2 bases, with 12 bases remaining between them. Germline loops: CDR1 LNHDA, CDR2 SQIVND (reference sequence). The CDR3 runs to 13 residues. The CDR3, as DNA: TGTGCCAGCCGGGACTTACTCACAGATACGCAGTATTTT. Translating gives CASRDLLTDTQYF. The whole variable domain, filled in from reference TRBV19 and TRBJ2-3, reads DGGITQSPKYLFRKEGQNVTLSCEQNLNHDAMYWYRQDPGQGLRLIYYSQIVNDFQKGDIAEGYSVSREKKESFPLTVTSAQKNPTAFYLCASRDLLTDTQYFGPGTRLTVL.

The chain recombines TRBV11-3 with TRBJ2-1; D is perhaps TRBD1 (5 bases). The ends were cut back, 5 bases at V and 5 bases at J, with 16 bases in the middle. The CDR3 is 15 residues long. Germline CDR1 reads SGHNT; CDR2 reads YENEEA. Written as DNA, the CDR3 is TGTGCCAGCAGCGAGAATTGGGCAGGGAACAATGAGCAGTTCTTC. Translation: CASSENWAGNNEQFF.

The V call is TRBV11-3, the J call TRBJ2-5; 9 bases line up with TRBD2. J was trimmed by 5 bases and V by 0 bases; bases with no gene match: 10. Germline V CDR1 and CDR2: SGHNT, YENEEA. The CDR3 totals 17 residues. The DNA for the CDR3 is TGTGCCAGCAGCTTAGATACCCCATTAGCGGGAGACGAGACCCAGTACTTC. Encoded protein: CASSLDTPLAGDETQYF.

This clone was observed a handful of times. J is TRBJ2-4 and V is TRBV23-1, with 8 bases matching TRBD2. TRBV23-1 is recorded as an ORF, its role being uncertain. The V segment lost 6 bases and the J segment 4 bases; nucleotides outside the gene matches: 14. The CDR3 extends over 17 amino acids. The DNA of the CDR3 is TGCGCCAGCAGCCAAGATTGGGCGGGGGGTGGTAAAAACATTCAGTACTTC. It encodes CASSQDWAGGGKNIQYF.

J is TRBJ2-7 and V is TRBV18; possible D gene TRBD2, 5 bases. The CDR3 is 14 amino acids. Germline V gene lookup returns CDR1 KGHSH and CDR2 LQKENI. V was pared by 6 bases and J by 1 base, with 13 bases between. The CDR3 DNA is TGTGCCAGCTCTCCCGGGGTAGTTTCCTACGAGCAGTACTTC. This encodes CASSPGVVSYEQYF.

A few counts support this clone. The rearrangement links TRBV10-2 to TRBJ1-4, with TRBD1 as a possible D gene (6 bases). Germline V gene sequence: CDR1 WSHSY, CDR2 SAAADI. V lost 1 base and J lost 3, with 12 bases in between. The CDR3 runs 16 residues. The CDR3 sequence is CASSELQGGSNEKLFF. CDR3 in DNA: TGCGCCAGCAGTGAGTTACAGGGCGGGTCTAATGAAAAACTGTTTTTT.

Sample share makes this clone large. The chain employs TRBV28 and TRBJ1-1; D gene unclear. Germline CDR1 and CDR2: MDHEN and SYDVKM. V was trimmed by 3 bases and J by 5 bases, leaving 16 bases between them. This CDR3 has 15 amino acids. For the CDR3, the DNA is TGTGCCAGCAGTTTCTGGGCAGACGGGTTGACTGAAGCTTTCTTT. Translation gives CASSFWADGLTEAFF.

This clone occurred a few times. The rearrangement uses TRBV30 and TRBJ1-6; TRBD1 is a possible D gene (6 bases). The CDR3 loop spans 14 amino acids. CDR1 is GTSNPN, CDR2 SVGIG, per germline (reference sequence). Trimming pared 5 bases from V and 5 bases from J, leaving 13 bases between. CDR3 loop: CAWVGQSNNSPLHF. The CDR3 DNA reads TGTGCCTGGGTTGGACAGAGCAATAATTCACCCCTCCACTTT.

The V gene is TRBV6-8, the J gene TRBJ2-6; D is possibly TRBD1 or TRBD2 (5 bases each). V lost 4 bases, J lost 4 bases, and 17 bases lay in between. CDR3 length: 17 amino acids. Germline CDR1 MNHGY, CDR2 SAAAGT. The CDR3 is CASSWAGTPTGANVLTF. CDR3 nucleotides: TGTGCCAGCAGTTGGGCCGGGACCCCTACCGGGGCCAACGTCCTGACTTTC.

A word on this clone: The junction shows a germline mismatch at one end, possibly a read error. The chain uses TRBV6-8 and TRBJ2-2, with D possibly being TRBD1 or TRBD2 (6 bases each). The CDR3 totals 17 residues. CDR1 is MNHGY and CDR2 is SAAAGT in the germline V gene. CDR3 DNA sequence: TGTGCCATCAGTCCCCAAGGGGGGAGACTTCTAACCGGGGAGCTGTTTTTT. Translation: CAISPQGGRLLTGELFF.

This clone is categorized as medium-sized. The rearrangement uses TRBV6-8 and TRBJ1-1; D not resolved. Germline V CDR1 and CDR2: MNHGY, SAAAGT. CDR3 length: 12 amino acids. Deletions cut 2 bases from V and 5 bases from J, with 6 bases between. The CDR3 nucleotides read TGTGCCAGCAGTTACGGGGATACTGAAGCTTTCTTT. This gives the protein CASSYGDTEAFF.

This clone was seen a few times. The chain's CDR3 is CASSLVGAGADTQYF. In nucleotides, the CDR3 is TGCGCCAGCAGCTTGGTAGGGGCAGGGGCAGATACGCAGTATTTT. The chain joins TRBV5-1 to TRBJ2-3; tentatively, D is TRBD1 (6 bases). This CDR3 is built from 15 residues. Trimming pared 0 bases from V and 4 bases from J, leaving 12 bases between. The germline V gene has CDR1 SGHRS and CDR2 YFSETQ.

The table lists this clone with a few counts. V usage is TRBV6-8 and J usage is TRBJ2-1, with 7 positions matching TRBD1. Germline CDR1 is MNHGY and CDR2 is SAAAGT. The CDR3 has 19 amino acids. The junction had 19 bases not matched to a gene; V was cut back by 6 bases and J by 2 bases. The CDR3 DNA reads TGTGCCAGCAGGGGGTTGAACAGGGGAAGAGTAAGGACCTACAATGAGCAGTTCTTC. Its translation: CASRGLNRGRVRTYNEQFF.

By sample fraction, this clone is medium-sized (0.01 to 0.1%). This CDR3 is CASNGMDTGANVLTF. The CDR3 DNA reads as TGTGCCAGTAATGGTATGGATACCGGGGCCAACGTCCTGACTTTC. The chain joins TRBV19 to TRBJ2-6; D not certain. Trimming left V 7 bases short and J 4 bases short, with 14 bases between. The CDR3 has 15 residues. Per germline, CDR1 LNHDA and CDR2 SQIVND (reference sequence).

V is TRBV6-8 and J is TRBJ2-3, with D hard to call. Trimming removed 5 bases from V and 0 bases from J, with 9 bases in between. Germline-derived CDR1 and CDR2 are MNHGY and SAAAGT. The CDR3 runs to 14 residues. The CDR3 DNA reads TGTGCCAGCAGTGACACCGTGAGCACAGATACGCAGTATTTT. Its translation is CASSDTVSTDTQYF.

This rearrangement joins TRBV9 to TRBJ2-7, with TRBD1 matching 12 bases. CDR3 length: 14 residues. Germline lookup yields CDR1 SGDLS and CDR2 YYNGEE. With 5 bases clipped from V and 6 bases from J, the junction kept 6 bases outside the gene matches. The DNA of the CDR3 is TGTGCCAGCAGGCCGGGACAGGGGGCGAGCGAGCAGTACTTC. Translating it yields CASRPGQGASEQYF.

In its sample, this clone was seen many times. The J gene is TRBJ2-2, the V gene TRBV6-8; 7 bases align to TRBD1. V lost 5 bases, J lost 3 bases, and 12 bases stayed unmatched. In germline, CDR1 is MNHGY, CDR2 SAAAGT. The CDR3 sequence is 17 residues long. CDR3 protein: CASSQLNRDRYTGELFF. CDR3 nucleotides: TGTGCCAGCAGTCAATTAAACCGGGACAGATACACCGGGGAGCTGTTTTTT.